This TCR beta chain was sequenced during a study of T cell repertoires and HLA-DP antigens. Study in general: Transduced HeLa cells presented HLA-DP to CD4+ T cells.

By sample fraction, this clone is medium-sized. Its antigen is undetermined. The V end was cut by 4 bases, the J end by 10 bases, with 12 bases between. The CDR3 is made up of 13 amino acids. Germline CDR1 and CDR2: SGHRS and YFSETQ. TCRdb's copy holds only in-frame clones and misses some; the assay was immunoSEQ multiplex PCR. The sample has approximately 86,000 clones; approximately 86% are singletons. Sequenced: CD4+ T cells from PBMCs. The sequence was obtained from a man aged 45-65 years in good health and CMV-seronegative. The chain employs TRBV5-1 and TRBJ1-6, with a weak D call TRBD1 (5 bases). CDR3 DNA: TGCGCCAGCAGCATATCGACAGCGTCACCCCTCCACTTT. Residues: CASSISTASPLHF.